The present T cell receptor beta chain was sequenced within a study of cytomegalovirus exposure and HLA in healthy donors. Overall study findings and caveats: Confirmation in vitro established that a few CMV-associated chains were specific for CMV antigens. The study found most TCR sequences rare, yet found some public TCRs in many donors. Cytomegalovirus-associated TCR beta chains were listed, numbering some 170.

Repertoires were generated with immunoSEQ multiplex PCR, while TCRdb's copy carries only in-frame clones and drops some. The sample lists 200,000 or so clones; 75% to 95% were seen once. Looked up from germline, CDR1 is GTSNPN and CDR2 is SVGIG (reference sequence). The CDR3 has 14 residues. Trimming cost V 2 bases and J 9 bases; bases outside gene matches: 6. This clone came up once. Antigen specificity is unknown. This chain joins TRBV30 and TRBJ1-6; 8 positions match TRBD1. The clonotype was recovered from a woman aged 18-29 years in good health and CMV-seronegative. The material sequenced was PBMCs. In DNA form, the CDR3 reads TGTGCCTGGAGTCGACAGGGGTTGGGTTCACCCCTCCACTTT. This encodes CAWSRQGLGSPLHF.